This T cell receptor (beta chain) comes out of a study of identical twins. The study, taken as a whole, reports: Its conclusions, products of cross-sectional statistical analysis, did not come from following the same donors. Excess twin sharing in beta out-of-frame sequences was weaker. Insertion counts were lower in abundant cord blood beta clonotypes, a trend that memory repertoires did not show.

Healthy Caucasian donors formed the entire cohort. The CDR3 runs to 14 residues. V was shortened by 0 bases and J by 4 bases, with 7 bases between the two germline ends. Per the germline V gene, CDR1 is LGHNA and CDR2 is YNFKEQ. Ten or more counts support this clonotype. Antigen: not known. TCRdb called the 5' RACE reads again in MiXCR, with one record for every CDR3 protein. Counted here are about 240,000 distinct CDR3 sequences, roughly an eighth occurring once; the ten biggest clones make up roughly 4.2%. These same data were also listed under a study on yellow fever vaccine responses in identical twins.

This receptor was identified in a woman aged 18-35 years in good health. This chain joins TRBV4-2 and TRBJ2-1, with unresolved D. Sequencing was performed on memory (CD45RO+) T cells sorted from blood. CDR3: CASSQDLGYNEQFF. CDR3 coding DNA: TGTGCCAGCAGCCAAGATCTTGGATACAATGAGCAGTTCTTC.